This record concerns one T cell receptor beta chain sequence. Its antigen is as yet unknown. TCRdb passed the RT-PCR reads through MiXCR, listing each CDR3 protein once. The profile shows roughly 780,000 distinct CDR3 sequences, approximately 17% of them singletons. In germline, CDR1 is SGDLS, CDR2 YYNGEE. The CDR3 covers 18 residues. V lost 2 bases and J lost 7; bases outside the gene matches: 16. These data belong to a study of response to subunit inactivated influenza vaccine. Study outcomes and limitations: The authors proposed limited new T cell recruitment per seasonal influenza vaccination.

Sequenced material: PBMCs from blood, taken around 5 days after vaccination. The V and J genes are TRBV9 and TRBJ2-3; TRBD2 agrees at 10 bases. The sequence came from a man aged 45-60 years who received an inactivated influenza vaccine. CDR3 nucleotides: TGTGCCAGCAGCGTCAAACCCACAGCGGGAGGGCCGTCGAATACGCAGTATTTT. Translated, it gives CASSVKPTAGGPSNTQYF.